The present T cell receptor (beta chain) was sequenced within a study of early T cells in non-severe SARS-CoV-2 infection. TCRdb independently ran MiXCR on the 5' RACE reads; one entry per CDR3 protein. There are about 80,000 distinct CDR3 sequences in the sample; 5% to 7% occur only once, and roughly 7.8% lies in the top ten. This CDR3 region has 14 residues. V gave up 9 bases and J gave up 5 bases, with 20 bases separating them. Germline CDR1 and CDR2: LNHNV and YYDKDF (reference sequence). The receptor was derived from an adult who was a healthcare worker with PCR-confirmed SARS-CoV-2 infection or an uninfected control (not recorded which). The chain is built from TRBV15 and TRBJ2-7, with D possibly TRBD1 on 6 matching bases. The sequencing sample was made of whole blood. CDR3 nucleotide sequence: TGTGCCACTCGACCGGGACAACAGTCCCACGAGCAGTACTTC. It translates to CATRPGQQSHEQYF.